A selection of T cell receptor beta chains follows, all from one sample in a study of cytomegalovirus exposure and HLA in healthy donors. Repertoires were generated with immunoSEQ multiplex PCR, while TCRdb's copy carries only in-frame clones and drops some. The data hold 150,000 to 200,000 clones, with roughly 80% observed a single time. Sequencing was carried out using PBMCs. These receptor sequences come from a man aged 35 to 55 in good health and CMV-seronegative. CDR3s include the opening cysteine and the closing phenylalanine or tryptophan. Each record gives: CDR3 length, V gene, clone size, J gene, D gene, CDR3 protein, CDR3 DNA. A D gene is named only where the DNA matches it firmly. Clone size is stated in some rows and not others, as once, few, many or a class when expanded.

>16|TRBV7-6|.|TRBJ2-7|TRBD1
CASSLRPGQGGYEQYF
TGTGCCAGCAGCTTACGGCCGGGACAGGGTGGCTACGAGCAGTACTTC
>14|TRBV7-9|.|TRBJ1-2|.
CASGRTGELYGYTF
TGTGCCAGCGGACGAACCGGGGAACTCTATGGCTACACCTTC
>15|TRBV15|.|TRBJ2-7|.
CATSRRSDSFNEQYF
TGTGCCACCAGCAGGCGTTCTGACTCCTTCAACGAGCAGTACTTC
>15|TRBV16|few|TRBJ2-7|TRBD1
CASSQTGTESYEQYF
TGTGCCAGCAGCCAAACCGGGACAGAGTCCTACGAGCAGTACTTC
>15|TRBV6-5|.|TRBJ2-7|.
CASSYSGHWSYEQYF
TGTGCCAGCAGTTACTCGGGGCATTGGTCCTACGAGCAGTACTTC
>13|TRBV29-1|.|TRBJ2-7|TRBD1
CSVEGTGGYEQYF
TGCAGCGTTGAGGGGACAGGGGGGTACGAGCAGTACTTC
>16|TRBV5-6|.|TRBJ2-2|TRBD2
CASSWDGGGRTGELFF
TGTGCCAGCAGCTGGGACGGGGGGGGCAGGACCGGGGAGCTGTTTTTT
>17|TRBV10-3|.|TRBJ1-5|.
CAISESMQGYSNQPQHF
TGTGCCATCAGTGAGTCGATGCAGGGTTATAGCAATCAGCCCCAGCATTTT
>12|TRBV7-9|.|TRBJ2-7|.
CASSYTGYEQYF
TGTGCCAGCAGCTACACAGGTTACGAGCAGTACTTC
>13|TRBV18|.|TRBJ1-2|TRBD1
CASSPGQGGGYTF
TGTGCCAGCTCACCCGGACAGGGCGGTGGCTACACCTTC
>19|TRBV5-5|.|TRBJ2-1|TRBD2
CASTPPGTSGGARYNEQFF
TGTGCCAGCACCCCCCCGGGGACTAGCGGGGGGGCCAGGTACAATGAGCAGTTCTTC
>13|TRBV19|.|TRBJ1-2|TRBD1
CASSFKGAPGYTF
TGTGCCAGTAGTTTTAAGGGGGCGCCTGGCTACACCTTC
>15|TRBV7-2|.|TRBJ2-1|.
CASSLAGETYNEQFF
TGTGCCAGCAGCTTAGCGGGAGAAACCTACAATGAGCAGTTCTTC
>15|TRBV6-1|.|TRBJ2-3|TRBD2
CASSVGLVAADTQYF
TGTGCCAGCAGTGTGGGACTAGTTGCGGCAGATACGCAGTATTTT
>15|TRBV25-1|once|TRBJ2-1|.
CASSEFGQGEGEQFF
TGTGCCAGCAGTGAATTTGGGCAGGGCGAAGGTGAGCAGTTCTTC
>10|TRBV29-1|.|TRBJ1-2|TRBD1
CSAGTDGYTF
TGCAGCGCCGGGACAGATGGCTACACCTTC
>14|TRBV19|.|TRBJ2-3|.
CASRAGTSTDTQYF
TGTGCCAGTAGGGCGGGGACTAGCACAGATACGCAGTATTTT
>15|TRBV6-1|.|TRBJ2-7|.
CASTSTGTLFGEQYF
TGTGCCAGCACTAGTACAGGGACCCTCTTTGGAGAGCAGTACTTC
>14|TRBV19|.|TRBJ2-7|.
CASSLKGVYYEQYF
TGTGCCAGTAGCCTGAAAGGGGTATACTACGAGCAGTACTTC
>15|TRBV7-2|.|TRBJ2-7|TRBD2
CASSPGTSSLYEQYF
TGTGCCAGCAGCCCAGGGACTAGTTCTTTGTACGAGCAGTACTTC
>15|TRBV7-9|few|TRBJ2-3|TRBD2
CASRISGVGTDTQYF
TGTGCCAGCCGGATTAGCGGGGTGGGGACAGATACGCAGTATTTT
>15|TRBV19|.|TRBJ2-7|TRBD2
CASSPETSGSREQYF
TGTGCCAGTAGCCCAGAGACTAGCGGGAGTCGCGAGCAGTACTTC
>13|TRBV7-9|.|TRBJ1-5|.
CASTPGGNQPQHF
TGTGCCAGCACCCCGGGTGGGAATCAGCCCCAGCATTTT
>17|TRBV5-6|.|TRBJ1-3|.
CASSLSASGSLPNTIYF
TGTGCCAGCAGCTTGAGTGCATCGGGTTCTCTCCCAAACACCATATATTTT
>15|TRBV9|.|TRBJ2-7|.
CASSVGVGGQYEQYF
TGTGCCAGCAGCGTAGGGGTGGGGGGGCAATACGAGCAGTACTTC
>15|TRBV7-9|.|TRBJ1-1|.
CASSVIQGLNTEAFF
TGTGCCAGCAGCGTCATCCAGGGGCTGAACACTGAAGCTTTCTTT
>15|TRBV7-8|.|TRBJ1-4|.
CASSFGLGFNEKLFF
TGTGCCAGCAGCTTTGGCCTAGGATTTAATGAAAAACTGTTTTTT
>15|TRBV18|.|TRBJ1-2|.
CASSPGAEANYGYTF
TGTGCCAGCTCCCCCGGCGCGGAGGCTAACTATGGCTACACCTTC
>15|TRBV7-2|.|TRBJ1-2|TRBD1
CASRPVTGGLGGYTF
TGTGCCAGCAGACCCGTCACAGGGGGCCTAGGGGGCTACACCTTC
>16|TRBV9|.|TRBJ1-3|.
CASSTQGGGSGNTIYF
TGTGCCAGCAGCACCCAAGGGGGGGGCAGTGGAAACACCATATATTTT
>15|TRBV18|.|TRBJ2-3|TRBD1
CASSPRGTGEDTQYF
TGTGCCAGCTCACCGCGAGGGACAGGGGAAGATACGCAGTATTTT
>16|TRBV6-5|.|TRBJ2-1|TRBD1
CASSWETGDSYNEQFF
TGTGCCAGCAGTTGGGAGACAGGGGACTCCTACAATGAGCAGTTCTTC
>14|TRBV18|.|TRBJ1-2|TRBD1
CASSPPGTGLIPTF
TGTGCCAGCTCACCCCCCGGGACAGGGCTAATACCCACCTTC
>15|TRBV4-2|few|TRBJ2-7|TRBD2
CASSQFGGTNYEQYF
TGTGCCAGCAGCCAGTTCGGGGGGACCAACTACGAGCAGTACTTC
>13|TRBV15|.|TRBJ1-3|.
CATSGLSGNTIYF
TGTGCCACTTCAGGACTCTCTGGAAACACCATATATTTT
>14|TRBV29-1|.|TRBJ1-5|TRBD1
CSVGDSHLGQPQHF
TGCAGCGTCGGGGACAGCCACCTAGGTCAGCCCCAGCATTTT
>14|TRBV9|.|TRBJ2-5|TRBD1
CASSPGTAQETQYF
TGTGCCAGCAGCCCTGGGACAGCCCAAGAGACCCAGTACTTC
>15|TRBV25-1|few|TRBJ2-1|.
CASSDRLPGYNEQFF
TGTGCCAGCAGTGACCGACTCCCTGGCTACAATGAGCAGTTCTTC
>16|TRBV9|.|TRBJ2-3|.
CASSVASASPTDTQYF
TGTGCCAGCAGCGTAGCTTCGGCTAGCCCCACAGATACGCAGTATTTT
>13|TRBV30|.|TRBJ1-1|.
CAWSAGSNTEAFF
TGTGCCTGGAGCGCGGGGTCTAACACTGAAGCTTTCTTT